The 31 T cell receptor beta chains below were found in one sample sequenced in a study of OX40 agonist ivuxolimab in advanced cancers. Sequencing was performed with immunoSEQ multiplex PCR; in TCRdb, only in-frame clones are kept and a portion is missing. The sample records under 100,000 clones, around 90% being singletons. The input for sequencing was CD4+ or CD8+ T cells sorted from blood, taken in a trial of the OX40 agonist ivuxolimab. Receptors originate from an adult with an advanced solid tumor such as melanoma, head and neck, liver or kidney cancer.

The CDR3 sequence is CASSLGRSSTDTQYF. CDR3 DNA sequence: TGTGCCAGCAGCTTGGGACGGAGTAGCACAGATACGCAGTATTTT. The chain joins TRBV5-8 to TRBJ2-3; D gene unclear. Trimming cost V 0 bases and J 0 bases, with 8 bases left between them. CDR3 length: 15 amino acids. Per germline, CDR1 SGHTS and CDR2 YDEGEE.

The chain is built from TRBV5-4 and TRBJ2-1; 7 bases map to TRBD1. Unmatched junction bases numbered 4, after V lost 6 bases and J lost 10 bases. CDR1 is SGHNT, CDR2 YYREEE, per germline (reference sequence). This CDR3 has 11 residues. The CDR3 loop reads CASKTGLEQFF. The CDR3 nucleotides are TGTGCCAGCAAGACAGGGTTGGAGCAGTTCTTC.

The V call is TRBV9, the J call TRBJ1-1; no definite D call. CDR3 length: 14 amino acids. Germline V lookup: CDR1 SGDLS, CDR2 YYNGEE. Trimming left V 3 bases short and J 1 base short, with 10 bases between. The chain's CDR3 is CASSAPGRNTEAFF. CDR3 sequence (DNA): TGTGCCAGCAGCGCACCCGGCAGGAACACTGAAGCTTTCTTT.

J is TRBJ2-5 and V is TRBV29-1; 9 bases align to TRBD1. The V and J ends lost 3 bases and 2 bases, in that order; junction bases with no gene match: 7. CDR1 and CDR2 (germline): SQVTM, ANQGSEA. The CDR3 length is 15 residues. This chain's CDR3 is CSVDVGQGWQETQYF. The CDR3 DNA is TGCAGCGTTGACGTAGGACAGGGGTGGCAAGAGACCCAGTACTTC.

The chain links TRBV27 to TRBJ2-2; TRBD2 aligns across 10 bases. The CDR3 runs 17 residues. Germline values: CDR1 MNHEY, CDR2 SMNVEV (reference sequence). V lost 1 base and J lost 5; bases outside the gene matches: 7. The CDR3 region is CASSLLGSGGATGELFF. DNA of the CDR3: TGTGCCAGCAGTTTATTGGGGAGCGGGGGGGCGACCGGGGAGCTGTTTTTT.

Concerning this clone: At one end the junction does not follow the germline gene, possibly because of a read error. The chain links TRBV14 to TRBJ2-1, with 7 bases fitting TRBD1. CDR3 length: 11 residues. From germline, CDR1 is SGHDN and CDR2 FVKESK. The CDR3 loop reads CASSQTGFGIF. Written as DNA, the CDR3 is TGTGCCAGCAGCCAGACAGGGTTTGGGATCTTC.

DNA of the CDR3: TGCGCCAGCAGCCAAGGTAGGGGCATTCCCTACGAGCAGTACTTC. Amino acid sequence: CASSQGRGIPYEQYF. V and J are TRBV4-3 and TRBJ2-7, with TRBD1 as a possible D gene (5 bases). The germline gives CDR1 LGHNA, CDR2 YSLEER. CDR3 size: 15 residues. Deletions cut 1 base from V and 2 bases from J, with 12 bases between.

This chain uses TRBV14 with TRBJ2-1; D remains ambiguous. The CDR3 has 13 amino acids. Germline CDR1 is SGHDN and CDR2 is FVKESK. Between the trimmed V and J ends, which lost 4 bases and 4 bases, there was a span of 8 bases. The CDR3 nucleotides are TGTGCCAGCAGCCCCCTAGGGTACAATGAGCAGTTCTTC. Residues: CASSPLGYNEQFF.

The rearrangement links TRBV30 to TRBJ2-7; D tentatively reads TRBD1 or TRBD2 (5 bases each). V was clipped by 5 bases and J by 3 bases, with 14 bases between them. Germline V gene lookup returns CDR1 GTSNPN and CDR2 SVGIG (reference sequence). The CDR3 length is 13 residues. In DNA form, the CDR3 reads TGTGCCTGGGGTCTGACAGAGGGCTACGAGCAGTACTTC. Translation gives CAWGLTEGYEQYF.

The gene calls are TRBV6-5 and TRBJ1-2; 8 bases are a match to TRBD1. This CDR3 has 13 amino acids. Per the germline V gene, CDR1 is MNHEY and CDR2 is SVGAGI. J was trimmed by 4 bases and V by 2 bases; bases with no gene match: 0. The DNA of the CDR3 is TGTGCCAGCAGTTACACAGGGGGCTATGGCTACACCTTC. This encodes CASSYTGGYGYTF.

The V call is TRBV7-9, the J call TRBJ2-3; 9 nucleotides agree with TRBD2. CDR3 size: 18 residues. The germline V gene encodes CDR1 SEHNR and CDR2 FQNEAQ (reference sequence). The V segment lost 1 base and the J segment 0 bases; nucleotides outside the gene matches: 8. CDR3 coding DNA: TGTGCCAGCAGCTTAGGGGCGGGGGGGCCCGCTAGCACAGATACGCAGTATTTT. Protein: CASSLGAGGPASTDTQYF.

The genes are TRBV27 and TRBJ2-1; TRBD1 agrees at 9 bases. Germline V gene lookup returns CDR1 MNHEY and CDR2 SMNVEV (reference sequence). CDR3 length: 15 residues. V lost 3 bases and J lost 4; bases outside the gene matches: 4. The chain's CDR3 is CASSFRTGAYNEQFF. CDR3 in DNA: TGTGCCAGCAGTTTTAGGACAGGGGCATACAATGAGCAGTTCTTC.

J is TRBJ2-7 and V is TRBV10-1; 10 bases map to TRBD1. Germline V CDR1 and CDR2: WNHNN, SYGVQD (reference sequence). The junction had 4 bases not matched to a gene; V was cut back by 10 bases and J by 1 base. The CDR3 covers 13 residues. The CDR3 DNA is TGCGCCACCGACAGGGGGCCGTCCTACGAGCAGTACTTC. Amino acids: CATDRGPSYEQYF.

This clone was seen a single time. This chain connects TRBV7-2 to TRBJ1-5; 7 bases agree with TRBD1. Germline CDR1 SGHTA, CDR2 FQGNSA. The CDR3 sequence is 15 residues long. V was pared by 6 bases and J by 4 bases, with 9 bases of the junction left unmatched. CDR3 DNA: TGTGCCAGCAGATTGATACCAGGGGGGAATCAGCCCCAGCATTTT. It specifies CASRLIPGGNQPQHF.

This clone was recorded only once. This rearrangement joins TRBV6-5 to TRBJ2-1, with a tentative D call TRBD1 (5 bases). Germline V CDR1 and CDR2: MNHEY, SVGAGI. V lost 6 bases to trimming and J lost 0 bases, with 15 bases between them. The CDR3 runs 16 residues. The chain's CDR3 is CASSYGHESSYNEQFF. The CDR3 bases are TGTGCCAGCAGCTACGGACACGAGAGCTCCTACAATGAGCAGTTCTTC.

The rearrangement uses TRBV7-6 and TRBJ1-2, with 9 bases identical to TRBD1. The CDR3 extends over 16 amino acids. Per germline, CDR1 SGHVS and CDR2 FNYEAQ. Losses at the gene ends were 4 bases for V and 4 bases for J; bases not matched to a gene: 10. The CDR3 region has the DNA TGTGCCAGCAGCTCAGAACCTACAGGGGGCATCTATGGCTACACCTTC. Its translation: CASSSEPTGGIYGYTF.

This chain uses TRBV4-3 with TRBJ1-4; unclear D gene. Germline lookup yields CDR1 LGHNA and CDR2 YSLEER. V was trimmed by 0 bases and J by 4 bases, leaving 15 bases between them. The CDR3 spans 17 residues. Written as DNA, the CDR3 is TGCGCCAGCAGCCAAGACCCTTCGACAAATTTTAATGAAAAACTGTTTTTT. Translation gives CASSQDPSTNFNEKLFF.

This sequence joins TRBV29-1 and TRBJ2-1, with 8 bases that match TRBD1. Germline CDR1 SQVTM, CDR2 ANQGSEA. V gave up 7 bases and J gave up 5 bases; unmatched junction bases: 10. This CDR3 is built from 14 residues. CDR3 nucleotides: TGCAGCGCCACCCCGGGACAGGCCGACAATGAGCAGTTCTTC. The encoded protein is CSATPGQADNEQFF.

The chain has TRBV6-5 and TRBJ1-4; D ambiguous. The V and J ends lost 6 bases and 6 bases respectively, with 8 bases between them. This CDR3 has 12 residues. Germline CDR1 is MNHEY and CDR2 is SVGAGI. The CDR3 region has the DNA TGTGCCAGCAGCCTCGGGGATGAAAAACTGTTTTTT. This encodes CASSLGDEKLFF.

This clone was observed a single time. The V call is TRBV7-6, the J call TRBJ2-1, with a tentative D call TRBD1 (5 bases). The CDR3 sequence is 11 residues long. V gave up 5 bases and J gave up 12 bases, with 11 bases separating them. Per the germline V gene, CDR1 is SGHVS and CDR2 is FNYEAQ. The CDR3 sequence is CASSRQRGQFF. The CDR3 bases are TGTGCCAGCAGCCGTCAAAGGGGGCAGTTCTTC.

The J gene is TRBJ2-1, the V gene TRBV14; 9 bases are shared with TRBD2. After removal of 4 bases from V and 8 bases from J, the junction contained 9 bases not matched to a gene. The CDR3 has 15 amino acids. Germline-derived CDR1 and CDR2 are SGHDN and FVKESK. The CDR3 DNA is TGTGCCAGCAGCCGGTTGCGGGGGGGGAGAGATGAGCAGTTCTTC. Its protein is CASSRLRGGRDEQFF.

The DNA for the CDR3 is TGTGCCAGCAGCTTACCAGGGTTTACTGAAGCTTTCTTT. It codes for CASSLPGFTEAFF. The rearrangement uses TRBV7-8 and TRBJ1-1; D is perhaps TRBD1 (5 bases). Germline values: CDR1 SGHVS, CDR2 FQNEAQ. The CDR3 totals 13 residues. The V gene lost 2 bases and the J gene lost 5 bases, with 9 bases spanning the gap.

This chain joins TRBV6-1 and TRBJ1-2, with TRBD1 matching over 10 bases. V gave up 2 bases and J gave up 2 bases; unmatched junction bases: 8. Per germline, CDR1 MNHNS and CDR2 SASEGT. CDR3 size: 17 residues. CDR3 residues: CASSEWDRGGGNYGYTF. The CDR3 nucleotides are TGTGCCAGCAGTGAATGGGACAGGGGAGGGGGAAACTATGGCTACACCTTC.

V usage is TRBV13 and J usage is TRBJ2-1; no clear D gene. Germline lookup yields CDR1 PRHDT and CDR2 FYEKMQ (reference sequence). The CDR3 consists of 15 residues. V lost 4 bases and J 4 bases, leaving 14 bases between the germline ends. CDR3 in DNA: TGTGCCAGCAGCTACAAGGAACTACCATACAATGAGCAGTTCTTC. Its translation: CASSYKELPYNEQFF.

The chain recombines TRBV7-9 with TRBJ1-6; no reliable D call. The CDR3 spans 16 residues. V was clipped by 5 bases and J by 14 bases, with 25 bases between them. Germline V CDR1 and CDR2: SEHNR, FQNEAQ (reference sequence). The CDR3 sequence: CASSPEGSNPPLTLHF. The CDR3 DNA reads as TGTGCCAGCAGCCCGGAGGGTAGTAATCCCCCCTTAACCCTCCACTTT. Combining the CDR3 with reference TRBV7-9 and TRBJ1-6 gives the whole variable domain DTGVSQNPRHKITKRGQNVTFRCDPISEHNRLYWYRQTLGQGPEFLTYFQNEAQLEKSRLLSDRFSAERPKGSFSTLEIQRTEQGDSAMYLCASSPEGSNPPLTLHFGNGTRLTVT.

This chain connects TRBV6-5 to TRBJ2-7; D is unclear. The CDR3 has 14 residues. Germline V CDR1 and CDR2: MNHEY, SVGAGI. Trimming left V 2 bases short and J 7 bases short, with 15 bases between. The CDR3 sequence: CASSYGVEALEQYF. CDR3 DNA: TGTGCCAGCAGTTACGGTGTTGAGGCACTTGAGCAGTACTTC.

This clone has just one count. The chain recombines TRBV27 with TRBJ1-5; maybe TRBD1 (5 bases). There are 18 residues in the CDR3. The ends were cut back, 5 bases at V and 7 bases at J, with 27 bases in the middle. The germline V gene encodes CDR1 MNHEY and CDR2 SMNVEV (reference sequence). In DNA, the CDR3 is TGTGCCAGCAGTACCGAAACAGTTCGACGGGGGTCAGTACAGCCCCAGCATTTT. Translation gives CASSTETVRRGSVQPQHF.

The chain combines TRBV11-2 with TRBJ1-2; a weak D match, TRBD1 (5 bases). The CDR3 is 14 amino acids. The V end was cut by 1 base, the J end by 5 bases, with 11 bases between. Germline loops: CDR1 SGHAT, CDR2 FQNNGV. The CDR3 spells CASSLGGASYGYTF. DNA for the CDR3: TGTGCCAGCAGCTTAGGGGGCGCTTCTTATGGCTACACCTTC. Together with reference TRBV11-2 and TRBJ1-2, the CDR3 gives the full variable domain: EAGVAQSPRYKIIEKRQSVAFWCNPISGHATLYWYQQILGQGPKLLIQFQNNGVVDDSQLPKDRFSAERLKGVDSTLKIQPAKLEDSAVYLCASSLGGASYGYTFGSGTRLTVV.

The CDR3 DNA sequence: TGTGCCAGCAGCATCCTAGGGGTGTCGGGGGAGCTGTTTTTT. Its protein is CASSILGVSGELFF. V gene TRBV11-2 combines with J gene TRBJ2-2; TRBD1 is a possible D gene (5 bases). The CDR3 sequence is 14 residues long. V was cut by 5 bases and J by 8 bases, with 15 bases left in between. Germline values: CDR1 SGHAT, CDR2 FQNNGV.

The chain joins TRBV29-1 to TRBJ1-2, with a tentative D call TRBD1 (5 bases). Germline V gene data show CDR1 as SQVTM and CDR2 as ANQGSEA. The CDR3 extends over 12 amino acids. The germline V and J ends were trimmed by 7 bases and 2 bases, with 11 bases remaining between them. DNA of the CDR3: TGCAGCGGGGGAGAGGGGAACTATGGCTACACCTTC. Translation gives CSGGEGNYGYTF. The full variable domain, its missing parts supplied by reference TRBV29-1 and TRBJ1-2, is SAVISQKPSRDICQRGTSLTIQCQVDSQVTMMFWYRQQPGQSLTLIATANQGSEATYESGFVIDKFPISRPNLTFSTLTVSNMSPEDSSIYLCSGGEGNYGYTFGSGTRLTVV.

The CDR3 here is CASSHPPGTGLYNEQFF. The CDR3 region has the DNA TGTGCCAGCAGCCATCCGCCGGGAACAGGCCTATACAATGAGCAGTTCTTC. This chain connects TRBV14 to TRBJ2-1; either TRBD1 or TRBD2 may fit D (5 bases each). There are 17 residues in the CDR3. The V end lost 3 bases, the J end lost 4 bases, and 19 bases lay between the germline ends. Germline CDR1 and CDR2: SGHDN and FVKESK.